Each of the 3 T cell receptor beta chains below was sequenced from the same sample in a study of cytomegalovirus exposure and HLA in healthy donors. The PCR made use of 60 Vbeta and 13 Jbeta primers. Clones were read by immunoSEQ multiplex PCR, and TCRdb kept only the in-frame ones, dropping some. The sample holds 120,000 or so clones; roughly four fifths are singletons and the top ten take less than 7%. Input material: PBMCs. The receptors originated from a woman between 50 and 59 years old in good health and CMV-seropositive.

The CDR3 reads CASSKTGGGYTF. CDR3 sequence (DNA): TGTGCCAGCAGTAAAACAGGGGGCGGCTACACCTTC. The chain combines TRBV25-1 with TRBJ1-2; 9 nucleotides line up with TRBD1. Losses at the gene ends were 5 bases for V and 8 bases for J; bases not matched to a gene: 3. Germline V gene lookup returns CDR1 MGHDK and CDR2 SYGVNS. The CDR3 extends over 12 amino acids.

This clone was seen only a few times. The chain links TRBV19 to TRBJ2-5; TRBD1 aligns across 9 bases. Germline V gene sequence: CDR1 LNHDA, CDR2 SQIVND (reference sequence). Trimming removed 10 bases from V and 5 bases from J; junction bases left unmatched: 5. CDR3 length: 12 amino acids. The CDR3 loop reads CATGDREETQYF. The CDR3 coding sequence is TGTGCCACCGGGGACAGGGAGGAGACCCAGTACTTC.

V is TRBV5-1 and J is TRBJ2-1; TRBD2 matches at 10 bases. This CDR3 is 16 amino acids long. Germline V gene data show CDR1 as SGHRS and CDR2 as YFSETQ. J was trimmed by 15 bases and V by 0 bases; bases with no gene match: 15. The CDR3 region is CASSLGMPSGGPSGFF. CDR3 coding DNA: TGCGCCAGCAGCTTGGGGATGCCTAGCGGGGGCCCCAGTGGGTTCTTC.